This T cell receptor (beta chain) was documented in a study of multiple sclerosis patients with progressive multifocal leukoencephalopathy. V was pared by 0 bases and J by 11 bases, with 16 bases between. CDR3 length equals 14 residues. CDR1 is SGHDN, CDR2 FVKESK, per germline. Comment on this clone: Its antigen is not identified.

Synthetic inline TR CDR3 controls covering all V-J pairings were spiked into each PCR. TCRdb's copy holds only in-frame clones and misses some; the assay was immunoSEQ multiplex PCR. The sample carries 31,000 or so clones, 89% recorded once. Study-level points and caveats: In most PML patients, TRB repertoires appeared less diverse by entropy.

Specified time point: before natalizumab initiation. T0 blood was collected before the first natalizumab infusion. The sequenced material came from PBMCs. The TCR comes from a human donor with multiple sclerosis. The chain joins TRBV14 to TRBJ2-5; D might be TRBD2 (5 bases). DNA for the CDR3: TGTGCCAGCAGCCAAGATGGAGGCCGAGGCGGGCAGTACTTC. It encodes CASSQDGGRGGQYF. Filled out from reference TRBV14 and TRBJ2-5, the complete variable domain reads EAGVTQFPSHSVIEKGQTVTLRCDPISGHDNLYWYRRVMGKEIKFLLHFVKESKQDESGMPNNRFLAERTGGTYSTLKVQPAELEDSGVYFCASSQDGGRGGQYFGPGTRLLVL.